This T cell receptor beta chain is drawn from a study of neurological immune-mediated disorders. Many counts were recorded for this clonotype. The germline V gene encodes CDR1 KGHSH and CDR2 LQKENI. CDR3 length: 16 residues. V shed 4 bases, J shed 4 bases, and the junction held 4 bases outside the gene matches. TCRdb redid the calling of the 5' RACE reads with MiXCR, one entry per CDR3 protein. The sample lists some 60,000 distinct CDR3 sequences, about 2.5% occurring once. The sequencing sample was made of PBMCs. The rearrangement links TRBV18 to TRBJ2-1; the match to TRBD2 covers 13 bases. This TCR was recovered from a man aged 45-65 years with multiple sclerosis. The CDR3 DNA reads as TGTGCCAGCTCACGCCGGACTAGCGGGGGTTACAATGAGCAGTTCTTC. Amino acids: CASSRRTSGGYNEQFF.